This TCR beta chain was captured by sequencing in a study of OX40 agonist ivuxolimab in advanced cancers. Produced via immunoSEQ multiplex PCR; TCRdb's table is partial and in-frame only. Of some 120,000 clones detected, approximately 90% appear once; the ten largest clones hold under 0.85%. CDR3 length equals 15 residues. The ends were cut back, 2 bases at V and 3 bases at J, with 14 bases in the middle. Germline CDR1 SGHTS, CDR2 YDEGEE. This specimen consisted of CD4+ or CD8+ T cells sorted from blood, obtained in a trial of the OX40 agonist ivuxolimab. The rearrangement links TRBV5-8 to TRBJ1-1; no clear D gene. This clonotype was obtained from an adult with an advanced solid tumor such as melanoma, head and neck, liver or kidney cancer. The CDR3 loop is CASSFGPIAHTEAFF. The CDR3 DNA reads as TGTGCCAGCAGCTTTGGGCCAATAGCCCACACTGAAGCTTTCTTT.